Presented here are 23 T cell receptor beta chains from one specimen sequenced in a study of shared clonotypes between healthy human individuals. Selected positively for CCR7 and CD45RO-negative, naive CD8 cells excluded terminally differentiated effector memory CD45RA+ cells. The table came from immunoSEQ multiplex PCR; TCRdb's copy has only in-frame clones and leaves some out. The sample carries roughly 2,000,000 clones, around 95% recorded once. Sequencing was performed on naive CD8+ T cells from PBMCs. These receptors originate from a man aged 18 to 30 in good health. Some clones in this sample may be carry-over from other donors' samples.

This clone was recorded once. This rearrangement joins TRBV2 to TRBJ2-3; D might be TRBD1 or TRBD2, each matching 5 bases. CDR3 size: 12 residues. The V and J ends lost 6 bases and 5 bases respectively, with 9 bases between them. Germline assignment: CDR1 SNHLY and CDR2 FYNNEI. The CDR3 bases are TGTGCCAGCAGCGCGAGGGGAGATACGCAGTATTTT. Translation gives CASSARGDTQYF.

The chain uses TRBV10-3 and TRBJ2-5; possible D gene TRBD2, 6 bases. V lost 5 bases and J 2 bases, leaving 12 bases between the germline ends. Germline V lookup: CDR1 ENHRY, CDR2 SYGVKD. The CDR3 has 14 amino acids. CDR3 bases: TGTGCCATCAGTTCTCGGCGGGAACAAGAGACCCAGTACTTC. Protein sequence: CAISSRREQETQYF.

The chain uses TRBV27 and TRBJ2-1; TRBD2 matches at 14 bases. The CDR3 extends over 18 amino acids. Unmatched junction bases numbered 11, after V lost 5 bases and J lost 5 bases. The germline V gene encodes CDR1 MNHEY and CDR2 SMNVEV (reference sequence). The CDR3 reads CASSPRLAGGPHHNEQFF. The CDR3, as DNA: TGTGCCAGCAGTCCCAGACTAGCGGGAGGGCCTCACCACAATGAGCAGTTCTTC.

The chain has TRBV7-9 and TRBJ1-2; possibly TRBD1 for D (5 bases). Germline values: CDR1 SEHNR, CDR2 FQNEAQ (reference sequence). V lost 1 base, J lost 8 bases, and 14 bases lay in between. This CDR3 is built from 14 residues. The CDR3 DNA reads TGTGCCAGCAGCTTAGGTGTGGGGGAATTGGGCTACACCTTC. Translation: CASSLGVGELGYTF.

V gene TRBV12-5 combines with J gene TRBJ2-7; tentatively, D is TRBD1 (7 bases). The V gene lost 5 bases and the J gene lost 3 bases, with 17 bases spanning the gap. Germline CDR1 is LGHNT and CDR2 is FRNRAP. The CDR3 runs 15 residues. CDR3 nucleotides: TGTGCTAGTGGTCCGGGGGACAGAGAAGGCTACGAGCAGTACTTC. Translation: CASGPGDREGYEQYF.

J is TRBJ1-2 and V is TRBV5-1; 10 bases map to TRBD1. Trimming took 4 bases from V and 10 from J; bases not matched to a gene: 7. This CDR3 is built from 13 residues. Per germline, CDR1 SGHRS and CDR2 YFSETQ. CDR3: CASSEEGQGDYTF. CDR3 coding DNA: TGCGCCAGCAGCGAAGAAGGACAGGGGGACTACACCTTC.

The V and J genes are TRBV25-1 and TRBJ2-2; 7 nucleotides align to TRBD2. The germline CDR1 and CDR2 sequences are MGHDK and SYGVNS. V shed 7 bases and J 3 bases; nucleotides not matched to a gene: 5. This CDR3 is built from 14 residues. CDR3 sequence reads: CASTGGRYTGELFF. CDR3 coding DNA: TGTGCCAGCACCGGGGGGAGGTACACCGGGGAGCTGTTTTTT. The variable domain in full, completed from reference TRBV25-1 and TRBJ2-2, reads EADIYQTPRYLVIGTGKKITLECSQTMGHDKMYWYQQDPGMELHLIHYSYGVNSTEKGDLSSESTVSRIRTEHFPLTLESARPSHTSQYLCASTGGRYTGELFFGEGSRLTVL.

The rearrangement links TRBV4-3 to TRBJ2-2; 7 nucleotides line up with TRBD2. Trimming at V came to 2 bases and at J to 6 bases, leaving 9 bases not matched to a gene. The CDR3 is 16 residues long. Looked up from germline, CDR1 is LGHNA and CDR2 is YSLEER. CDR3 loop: CASSQYLRGSPGELFF. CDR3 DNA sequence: TGCGCCAGCAGCCAATATTTGCGCGGGAGCCCCGGGGAGCTGTTTTTT.

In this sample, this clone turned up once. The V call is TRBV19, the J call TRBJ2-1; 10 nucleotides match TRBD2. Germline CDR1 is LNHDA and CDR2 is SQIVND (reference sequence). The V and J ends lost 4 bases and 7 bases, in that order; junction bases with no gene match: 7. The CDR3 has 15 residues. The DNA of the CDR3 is TGTGCCAGTAGTACCCCGAGTAGCGGGAGGAATGAGCAGTTCTTC. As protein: CASSTPSSGRNEQFF.

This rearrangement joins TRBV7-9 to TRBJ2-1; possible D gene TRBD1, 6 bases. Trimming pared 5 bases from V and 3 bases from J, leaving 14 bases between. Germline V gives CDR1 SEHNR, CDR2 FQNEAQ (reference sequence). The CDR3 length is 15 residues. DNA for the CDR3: TGTGCCAGCAGCCCTGGACAGTTTTTCTACAATGAGCAGTTCTTC. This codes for CASSPGQFFYNEQFF.

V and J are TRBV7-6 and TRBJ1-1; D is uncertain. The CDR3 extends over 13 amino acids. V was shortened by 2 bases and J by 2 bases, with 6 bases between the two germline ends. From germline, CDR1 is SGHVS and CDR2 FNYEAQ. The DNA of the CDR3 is TGTGCCAGCAGCTTACCAGGTAACACTGAAGCTTTCTTT. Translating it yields CASSLPGNTEAFF. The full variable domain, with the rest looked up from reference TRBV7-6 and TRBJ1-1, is GAGVSQSPRYKVTKRGQDVALRCDPISGHVSLYWYRQALGQGPEFLTYFNYEAQQDKSGLPNDRFSAERPEGSISTLTIQRTEQRDSAMYRCASSLPGNTEAFFGQGTRLTVV.

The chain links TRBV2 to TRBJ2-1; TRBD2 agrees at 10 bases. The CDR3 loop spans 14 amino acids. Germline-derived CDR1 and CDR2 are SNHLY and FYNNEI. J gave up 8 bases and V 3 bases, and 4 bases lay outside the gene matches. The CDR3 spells CASSDRLAGHEQFF. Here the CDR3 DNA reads TGTGCCAGCAGTGATAGACTAGCGGGCCATGAGCAGTTCTTC.

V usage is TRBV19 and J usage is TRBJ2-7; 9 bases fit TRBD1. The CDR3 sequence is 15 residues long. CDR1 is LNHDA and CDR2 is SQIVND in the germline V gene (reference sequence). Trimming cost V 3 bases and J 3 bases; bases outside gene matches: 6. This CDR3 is CASSMGQGIHYEQYF. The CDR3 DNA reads TGTGCCAGTAGTATGGGACAGGGTATCCACTACGAGCAGTACTTC.

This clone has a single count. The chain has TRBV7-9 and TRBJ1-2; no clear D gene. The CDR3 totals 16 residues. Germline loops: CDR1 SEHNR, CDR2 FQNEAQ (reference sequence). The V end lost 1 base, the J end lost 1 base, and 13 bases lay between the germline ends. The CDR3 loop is CASSLGNRGVNYGYTF. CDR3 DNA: TGTGCCAGCAGCTTAGGGAACCGGGGAGTTAACTATGGCTACACCTTC.

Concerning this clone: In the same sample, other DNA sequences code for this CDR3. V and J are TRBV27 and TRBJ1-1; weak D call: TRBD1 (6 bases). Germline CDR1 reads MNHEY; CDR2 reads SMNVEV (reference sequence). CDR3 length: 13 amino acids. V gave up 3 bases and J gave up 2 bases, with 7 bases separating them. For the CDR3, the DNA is TGTGCCAGCAGTTTGGGGACAAACACTGAAGCTTTCTTT. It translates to CASSLGTNTEAFF.

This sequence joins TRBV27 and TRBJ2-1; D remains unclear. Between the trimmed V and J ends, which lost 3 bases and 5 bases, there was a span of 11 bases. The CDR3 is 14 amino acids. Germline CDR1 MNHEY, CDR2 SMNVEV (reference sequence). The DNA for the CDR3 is TGTGCCAGCAGTTTCGGGTTCGGCCACAATGAGCAGTTCTTC. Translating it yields CASSFGFGHNEQFF.

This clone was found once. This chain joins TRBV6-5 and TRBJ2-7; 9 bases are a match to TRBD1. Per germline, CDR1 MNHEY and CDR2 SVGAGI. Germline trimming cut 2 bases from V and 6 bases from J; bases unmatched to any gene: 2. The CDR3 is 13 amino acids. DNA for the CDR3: TGTGCCAGCAGTTACCGGACAGGGGTCGAGCAGTACTTC. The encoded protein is CASSYRTGVEQYF.

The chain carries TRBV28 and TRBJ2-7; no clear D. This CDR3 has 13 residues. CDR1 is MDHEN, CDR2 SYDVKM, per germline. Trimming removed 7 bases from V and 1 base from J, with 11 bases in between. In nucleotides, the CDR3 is TGTGCCAGCAACCTTAATCCGTCCTACGAGCAGTACTTC. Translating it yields CASNLNPSYEQYF.

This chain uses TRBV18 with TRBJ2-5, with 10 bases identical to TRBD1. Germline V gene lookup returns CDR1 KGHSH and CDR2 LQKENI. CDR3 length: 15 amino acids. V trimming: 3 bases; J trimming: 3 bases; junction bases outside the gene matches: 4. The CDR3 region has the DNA TGTGCCAGCTCACCTGGACAGGGGGTGGAAGAGACCCAGTACTTC. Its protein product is CASSPGQGVEETQYF.

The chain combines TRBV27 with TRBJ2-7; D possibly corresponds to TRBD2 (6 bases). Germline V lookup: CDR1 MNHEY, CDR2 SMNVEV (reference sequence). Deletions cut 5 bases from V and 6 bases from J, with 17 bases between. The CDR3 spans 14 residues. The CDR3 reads CASSPTPGLFEQYF. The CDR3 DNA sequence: TGTGCCAGCAGTCCCACCCCCGGACTATTCGAGCAGTACTTC.

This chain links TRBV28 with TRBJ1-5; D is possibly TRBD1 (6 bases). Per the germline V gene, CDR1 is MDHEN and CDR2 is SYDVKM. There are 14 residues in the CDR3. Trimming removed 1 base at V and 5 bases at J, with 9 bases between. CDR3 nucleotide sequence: TGTGCCAGCAGTTTATCAGGGGTGTATCAGCCCCAGCATTTT. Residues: CASSLSGVYQPQHF.

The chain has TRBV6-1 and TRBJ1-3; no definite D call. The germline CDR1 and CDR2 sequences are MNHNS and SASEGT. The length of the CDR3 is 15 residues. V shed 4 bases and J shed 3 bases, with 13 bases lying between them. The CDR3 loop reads CASSVNSGRGNTIYF. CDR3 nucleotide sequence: TGTGCCAGCAGTGTTAATTCTGGTCGTGGAAACACCATATATTTT.

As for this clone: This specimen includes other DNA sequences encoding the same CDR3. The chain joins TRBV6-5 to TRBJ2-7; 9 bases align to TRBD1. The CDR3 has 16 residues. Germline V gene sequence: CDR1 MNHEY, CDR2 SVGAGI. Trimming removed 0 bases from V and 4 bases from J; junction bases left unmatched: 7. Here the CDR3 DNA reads TGTGCCAGCAGTTACTCCCCGGACAGGGGATCGTACGAGCAGTACTTC. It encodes CASSYSPDRGSYEQYF.